Listed below are T cell receptor beta chains from one sample, sequenced in a study of blood T cell repertoires in COVID-19. Method: immunoSEQ multiplex PCR; TCRdb's copy keeps in-frame clones and lacks some. This table has about 160,000 clones, around 80% appearing once. Sequencing was carried out using PBMCs or T cells enriched from blood (not recorded which). Receptors originate from a woman aged 60 to 75 who had recovered from COVID-19. The CDR3 runs from the conserved cysteine through the conserved F or W. The D gene is left open where the match is weak. Not every row has a clone size; where given, it reads once, few, many or a size class.

d_call: TRBD1; clone_size: few; j_call: TRBJ2-1; cdr3_length: 17; v_call: TRBV20-1; cdr3_nt: TGCAGTGCTAGTAGCCCGGGACAGGGGTTTGGCTACAATGAGCAGTTCTTC; cdr3_aa: CSASSPGQGFGYNEQFF
d_call: NA; clone_size: NA; j_call: TRBJ1-5; cdr3_length: 15; v_call: TRBV7-2; cdr3_nt: TGTGCCAGCAGCTTTGGCGGCGGTAGCAATCAGCCCCAGCATTTT; cdr3_aa: CASSFGGGSNQPQHF
d_call: TRBD2; clone_size: NA; j_call: TRBJ2-3; cdr3_length: 15; v_call: TRBV5-5; cdr3_nt: TGTGCCAGCAGCGTGGGACTAGCGGGGGTAGATACGCAGTATTTT; cdr3_aa: CASSVGLAGVDTQYF
d_call: NA; clone_size: NA; j_call: TRBJ1-6; cdr3_length: 17; v_call: TRBV2; cdr3_nt: TGTGCTAGCAGTGTTCGTCCCAGGGTTAGTTATAATTCACCCCTCCACTTT; cdr3_aa: CASSVRPRVSYNSPLHF
d_call: NA; clone_size: NA; j_call: TRBJ2-7; cdr3_length: 14; v_call: TRBV21-1; cdr3_nt: TGTGCCAGCAGCAGAGGGCTACGCTCCTACGAGCAGTACTTC; cdr3_aa: CASSRGLRSYEQYF
d_call: TRBD2; clone_size: few; j_call: TRBJ2-2; cdr3_length: 16; v_call: TRBV5-5; cdr3_nt: TGTGCCAGCAGCTCCCAGCTAGCGGGGGGGCCCCGGGAGCTGTTTTTT; cdr3_aa: CASSSQLAGGPRELFF
d_call: NA; clone_size: NA; j_call: TRBJ1-3; cdr3_length: 16; v_call: TRBV21-1; cdr3_nt: TGTGCCAGCAGCAAAGAAAGGGGAGGGTCTGGAAACACCATATATTTT; cdr3_aa: CASSKERGGSGNTIYF
d_call: NA; clone_size: NA; j_call: TRBJ2-3; cdr3_length: 11; v_call: TRBV7-2; cdr3_nt: TGTGCCAGCAGCTCCCAGGATACGCAGTATTTT; cdr3_aa: CASSSQDTQYF
d_call: TRBD1; clone_size: NA; j_call: TRBJ2-1; cdr3_length: 13; v_call: TRBV5-4; cdr3_nt: TGTGCCAGCAGCTTGGGACAGGGGAATGAGCAGTTCTTC; cdr3_aa: CASSLGQGNEQFF
d_call: NA; clone_size: NA; j_call: TRBJ2-5; cdr3_length: 12; v_call: TRBV12-3/TRBV12-4; cdr3_nt: TGTGCCAGCAGCCTGGCCCCCAAGACCCAGTACTTC; cdr3_aa: CASSLAPKTQYF
d_call: NA; clone_size: few; j_call: TRBJ2-7; cdr3_length: 14; v_call: TRBV13; cdr3_nt: TGTGCCAGCAGCTCCGGGACTGGTGGTCGAGAGCAGTACTTC; cdr3_aa: CASSSGTGGREQYF
d_call: TRBD1; clone_size: few; j_call: TRBJ2-7; cdr3_length: 13; v_call: TRBV7-2; cdr3_nt: TGTGCCAGCAGCTTAACAGCGACAGGGCTGCAGTACTTC; cdr3_aa: CASSLTATGLQYF
d_call: TRBD1; clone_size: NA; j_call: TRBJ2-3; cdr3_length: 14; v_call: TRBV29-1; cdr3_nt: TGCAGCGTGGAATCGACAGGGTACACAGATACGCAGTATTTT; cdr3_aa: CSVESTGYTDTQYF
d_call: NA; clone_size: NA; j_call: TRBJ1-4; cdr3_length: 16; v_call: TRBV30; cdr3_nt: TGTGCCTGGAGTATGGCAGGGGTCAGGTCTAATGAAAAACTGTTTTTT; cdr3_aa: CAWSMAGVRSNEKLFF
d_call: TRBD1; clone_size: few; j_call: TRBJ1-6; cdr3_length: 15; v_call: TRBV2; cdr3_nt: TGTGCCAGCAGTGAAGAACAGGGGGCTCGATCACCCCTCCACTTT; cdr3_aa: CASSEEQGARSPLHF
d_call: NA; clone_size: NA; j_call: TRBJ1-5; cdr3_length: 17; v_call: TRBV7-8; cdr3_nt: TGTGCCAGCAGCTTATGGACAGACCCCTCTCGCAATCAGCCCCAGCATTTT; cdr3_aa: CASSLWTDPSRNQPQHF
d_call: TRBD1; clone_size: NA; j_call: TRBJ1-2; cdr3_length: 14; v_call: TRBV4-1; cdr3_nt: TGCGCCAGCAGTCTCAGACAGGGCCACTATGGCTACACCTTC; cdr3_aa: CASSLRQGHYGYTF
d_call: TRBD1; clone_size: NA; j_call: TRBJ1-2; cdr3_length: 15; v_call: TRBV10-3; cdr3_nt: TGTGCCATCAGCCAACAGGGGGCAGGGTGGTATGGCTACACCTTC; cdr3_aa: CAISQQGAGWYGYTF
d_call: NA; clone_size: NA; j_call: TRBJ2-5; cdr3_length: 14; v_call: TRBV2; cdr3_nt: TGTGCCAGCAGTGAGAGGACAGAGCGAGAGACCCAGTACTTC; cdr3_aa: CASSERTERETQYF
d_call: TRBD2; clone_size: NA; j_call: TRBJ2-3; cdr3_length: 16; v_call: TRBV3-1/TRBV3-2; cdr3_nt: TGTGCCAGCAGCCCCTGGACTAGCGGGGATCAAGATACGCAGTATTTT; cdr3_aa: CASSPWTSGDQDTQYF
d_call: TRBD2; clone_size: NA; j_call: TRBJ2-4; cdr3_length: 16; v_call: TRBV6-4; cdr3_nt: TGTGCCAGGAGGGACCGGGGGGATTTAGCCAAAAACATTCAGTACTTC; cdr3_aa: CARRDRGDLAKNIQYF
d_call: NA; clone_size: once; j_call: TRBJ2-6; cdr3_length: 17; v_call: TRBV13; cdr3_nt: TGTGCCAGCAGCTTATTAGTGGCGGGGTCCCGGGCCAACGTCCTGACTTTC; cdr3_aa: CASSLLVAGSRANVLTF
d_call: NA; clone_size: NA; j_call: TRBJ2-5; cdr3_length: 14; v_call: TRBV4-1; cdr3_nt: TGCGCCAGCCGTGCCCCAGGGAACCAAGAGACCCAGTACTTC; cdr3_aa: CASRAPGNQETQYF
d_call: TRBD1; clone_size: NA; j_call: TRBJ2-1; cdr3_length: 17; v_call: TRBV19; cdr3_nt: TGTGCCAGTAGTCAGGGGGCTTTTCTTAGCTCCTACAATGAGCAGTTCTTC; cdr3_aa: CASSQGAFLSSYNEQFF
d_call: TRBD1; clone_size: NA; j_call: TRBJ1-5; cdr3_length: 15; v_call: TRBV5-1; cdr3_nt: TGCGCCAGCAGCTCCGGGACAGGGGAATTTCAGCCCCAGCATTTT; cdr3_aa: CASSSGTGEFQPQHF